The 27 T cell receptor beta chains listed next were all sequenced from one sample in a study of T cell repertoires in cytomegalovirus infection. MiXCR was run by TCRdb on the reads, yielding one entry per CDR3 protein. The sample has approximately 130,000 distinct CDR3 sequences, roughly 8.2% seen once. Sequencing was done on a sample of PBMCs. Source of these receptors: a human donor in good health (CMV status not recorded). Some clones in this sample may be carry-over from other donors' samples.

This clonotype was recorded many times. The chain is built from TRBV29-1 and TRBJ2-3; D gene ambiguous. V lost 4 bases and J lost 1, with 6 bases in between. Per the germline V gene, CDR1 is SQVTM and CDR2 is ANQGSEA. The CDR3 is 12 residues long. The CDR3 DNA follows: TGCAGCGTTGTTAGGGGCACAGATACGCAGTATTTT. Its translation: CSVVRGTDTQYF.

This clonotype occurred many times. This rearrangement joins TRBV27 to TRBJ1-2; TRBD1 aligns across 8 bases. Trimming took 0 bases from V and 5 from J; bases not matched to a gene: 5. The V gene's germline CDR1 is MNHEY and CDR2 SMNVEV (reference sequence). The CDR3 sequence is 15 residues long. The CDR3 region is CASSLSAGGFYGYTF. DNA of the CDR3: TGTGCCAGCAGTTTATCGGCAGGGGGCTTTTATGGCTACACCTTC.

This clonotype was recorded at least ten times. The CDR3 protein is CSTLRDLTEAFF. Here the CDR3 DNA reads TGCAGTACATTACGGGATTTGACTGAAGCTTTCTTT. This chain uses TRBV20-1 with TRBJ1-1; no clear D gene. The V end was cut by 8 bases, the J end by 5 bases, with 15 bases between. Germline values: CDR1 DFQATT, CDR2 SNEGSKA (reference sequence). This CDR3 is built from 12 residues.

The CDR3 DNA reads as TGTGCCATCAAGGGGGCACAGGGTTATGAGCAGTTCTTC. Protein: CAIKGAQGYEQFF. This sequence joins TRBV10-3 and TRBJ2-1, with TRBD1 matching over 7 bases. Per germline, CDR1 ENHRY and CDR2 SYGVKD. This CDR3 has 13 amino acids. After removal of 7 bases from V and 8 bases from J, the junction contained 8 bases not matched to a gene.

The V and J genes are TRBV25-1 and TRBJ2-3; D uncertain. V was clipped by 5 bases and J by 0 bases, with 12 bases between them. Germline V gene sequence: CDR1 MGHDK, CDR2 SYGVNS. The CDR3 length is 15 residues. The DNA of the CDR3 is TGTGCCAGCAGTACTTCCCGGCCGAGCACAGATACGCAGTATTTT. It is translated as CASSTSRPSTDTQYF.

This clonotype came up many times. This chain uses TRBV20-1 with TRBJ1-2; 11 positions match TRBD1. The length of the CDR3 is 15 residues. The trim removed 4 bases at V and 7 bases at J, leaving 11 bases unmatched. Per germline, CDR1 DFQATT and CDR2 SNEGSKA (reference sequence). CDR3 region: CSATLDRGLFGGYTF. CDR3 DNA: TGCAGTGCTACATTGGACAGGGGGCTTTTCGGTGGCTACACCTTC.

Only a few counts were recorded for this clonotype. The V gene is TRBV5-1, the J gene TRBJ2-1; TRBD1 matches at 8 bases. The V segment lost 0 bases and the J segment 8 bases; nucleotides outside the gene matches: 4. CDR1 is SGHRS and CDR2 is YFSETQ in the germline V gene. This CDR3 region has 14 residues. The CDR3 DNA reads as TGCGCCAGCAGCTTGGGTGACAGGGGCGATGAGCAGTTCTTC. Its translation: CASSLGDRGDEQFF.

This clonotype was recorded many times. V usage is TRBV28 and J usage is TRBJ1-1; possible D gene TRBD1, 6 bases. Trimming took 3 bases from V and 7 from J, leaving 18 bases between them. This CDR3 is 15 amino acids long. Germline V gives CDR1 MDHEN, CDR2 SYDVKM. The CDR3 sequence: CASSFPLQGSLEAFF. CDR3 nucleotides: TGTGCCAGCAGTTTCCCTCTACAGGGTAGTCTTGAAGCTTTCTTT.

This clonotype was observed many times. The chain joins TRBV11-3 to TRBJ2-5; 11 nucleotides agree with TRBD1. This CDR3 is built from 15 residues. V shed 5 bases, J shed 4 bases, and the junction held 6 bases outside the gene matches. Germline-derived CDR1 and CDR2 are SGHNT and YENEEA. The CDR3 bases are TGTGCCAGCAGCGCGACCGGGACAGGGGGAGAGACCCAGTACTTC. Translated: CASSATGTGGETQYF.

In this sample, this clonotype turned up many times. V usage is TRBV28 and J usage is TRBJ2-7; D might be TRBD2 (5 bases). With 6 bases removed from V and 6 bases from J, the gap between germline ends came to 18 bases. Germline values: CDR1 MDHEN, CDR2 SYDVKM. The CDR3 covers 14 residues. The CDR3 loop is CASRKGGAVIEQYF. The CDR3 DNA follows: TGTGCCAGCAGGAAAGGAGGAGCGGTCATCGAGCAGTACTTC.

V gene TRBV5-1 combines with J gene TRBJ2-7, with a possible D match to TRBD2 (6 bases). V was cut by 0 bases and J by 9 bases, with 10 bases left in between. The CDR3 length is 12 residues. Germline assignment: CDR1 SGHRS and CDR2 YFSETQ. In DNA form, the CDR3 reads TGCGCCAGCAGCTTGGATGGGGGGTCGCAGTACTTC. This translates into CASSLDGGSQYF.

This clonotype was found many times. This rearrangement joins TRBV7-2 to TRBJ1-5; TRBD1 matches at 8 bases. V lost 2 bases, J lost 6 bases, and 0 bases stayed unmatched. CDR1 and CDR2 (germline): SGHTA, FQGNSA. The CDR3 consists of 13 residues. The CDR3 reads CASSLQGAQPQHF. The CDR3 nucleotides are TGTGCCAGCAGCTTACAGGGGGCTCAGCCCCAGCATTTT.

This clonotype was picked up many times. J is TRBJ2-7 and V is TRBV5-4; 8 bases map to TRBD2. The CDR3 totals 13 residues. Germline trimming cut 4 bases from V and 5 bases from J; bases unmatched to any gene: 5. Germline V CDR1 and CDR2: SGHNT, YYREEE (reference sequence). CDR3 sequence reads: CASSRGGRDEQYF. As DNA, the CDR3 is TGTGCCAGCAGCCGGGGGGGTCGGGACGAGCAGTACTTC.

This clonotype was detected only a few times. The chain couples TRBV5-1 to TRBJ2-3; 10 bases fit TRBD2. This CDR3 spans 16 amino acids. Unmatched junction bases numbered 7, after V lost 4 bases and J lost 2 bases. Germline CDR1 is SGHRS and CDR2 is YFSETQ. DNA of the CDR3: TGCGCCAGCAGCATCCGGACTAGCGGTATCACAGATACGCAGTATTTT. Amino acid sequence: CASSIRTSGITDTQYF.

This sequence joins TRBV19 and TRBJ2-1; 7 nucleotides match TRBD2. Germline V gene data show CDR1 as LNHDA and CDR2 as SQIVND (reference sequence). The CDR3 loop spans 16 amino acids. V gave up 4 bases and J gave up 2 bases; unmatched junction bases: 8. Here the CDR3 DNA reads TGTGCCAGTAGTACAAGACTAGCTCAAGCCTACAATGAGCAGTTCTTC. Translation: CASSTRLAQAYNEQFF.

This clonotype has at least ten counts. The chain links TRBV7-2 to TRBJ1-1; D is ambiguous. Germline V gene data show CDR1 as SGHTA and CDR2 as FQGNSA. The V and J ends lost 5 bases and 4 bases respectively, with 14 bases between them. The CDR3 totals 14 residues. As DNA, the CDR3 is TGTGCCAGCAGCCACTACGGGGTGGGCACTGAAGCTTTCTTT. It yields the protein CASSHYGVGTEAFF.

At least ten counts were recorded for this clonotype. The rearrangement joins TRBV2 to TRBJ2-3, with D perhaps being TRBD1 or TRBD2 (5 bases each). The CDR3 is 13 amino acids. CDR1 is SNHLY, CDR2 FYNNEI, per germline. V dropped 6 bases and J dropped 2 bases, with 9 bases sitting between them. The CDR3 DNA is TGTGCCAGCAGGAGGGGACCCACAGATACGCAGTATTTT. Translated, it gives CASRRGPTDTQYF.

The chain uses TRBV20-1 and TRBJ2-1; no reliable D call. Trimming shortened V by 1 base and J by 1 base, and 8 bases separated the two germline ends. Germline values: CDR1 DFQATT, CDR2 SNEGSKA (reference sequence). The CDR3 length is 14 residues. The DNA of the CDR3 is TGCAGTGCTAGAGGAAGGGTTTCCTACAATGAGCAGTTCTTC. It encodes CSARGRVSYNEQFF.

This clonotype was observed many times. The rearrangement uses TRBV28 and TRBJ2-3; TRBD1 matches 10 bases. The V and J ends lost 6 bases and 3 bases, in that order; junction bases with no gene match: 9. Germline V gene sequence: CDR1 MDHEN, CDR2 SYDVKM. This CDR3 spans 16 amino acids. In DNA form, the CDR3 reads TGTGCCAGCAGCGGGGGGGGACAGGGGATAACAGATACGCAGTATTTT. Residues: CASSGGGQGITDTQYF.

This clonotype appeared many times. The rearrangement joins TRBV29-1 to TRBJ1-1, with 8 bases fitting TRBD1. The trim removed 4 bases at V and 5 bases at J, leaving 9 bases unmatched. CDR3 length equals 14 residues. From germline, CDR1 is SQVTM and CDR2 ANQGSEA. DNA of the CDR3: TGCAGCGTTGTGGTTCAGGGGGCGAATACTGAAGCTTTCTTT. Translation: CSVVVQGANTEAFF.

This clonotype was seen many times. V is TRBV3-1 and J is TRBJ1-1; weak D call: TRBD1 (5 bases). The CDR3 has 15 residues. CDR1 and CDR2 (germline): LGHDT, YNNKEL (reference sequence). V lost 0 bases, J lost 1 base, and 9 bases lay in between. CDR3 sequence: CASSQDRQTNTEAFF. CDR3 nucleotide sequence: TGTGCCAGCAGCCAAGATCGACAGACGAACACTGAAGCTTTCTTT.

This clonotype was observed many times. This chain joins TRBV6-5 and TRBJ1-1; TRBD1 matches 7 bases. Germline V gene lookup returns CDR1 MNHEY and CDR2 SVGAGI. The CDR3 has 14 residues. V gave up 0 bases and J gave up 8 bases; unmatched junction bases: 6. The CDR3 loop is CASSYSPGQKEAFF. Here the CDR3 DNA reads TGTGCCAGCAGTTACTCGCCGGGACAGAAAGAAGCTTTCTTT.

This clonotype has only a few counts. As DNA, the CDR3 is TGTGCCAGTAGTACCCTAAGGGGCACTGAAGCTTTCTTT. Its translation: CASSTLRGTEAFF. The V gene is TRBV19, the J gene TRBJ1-1; maybe TRBD1 (5 bases). Per germline, CDR1 LNHDA and CDR2 SQIVND (reference sequence). Deletions cut 4 bases from V and 4 bases from J, with 10 bases between. CDR3 length equals 13 residues.

The sample holds many counts of this clonotype. CDR3 DNA sequence: TGTGCCAGCAGTTCCCAGGGAGCCACTGAAGCTTTCTTT. Translation gives CASSSQGATEAFF. This sequence joins TRBV2 and TRBJ1-1, with D perhaps TRBD1 (5 bases). This CDR3 region has 13 residues. Trimming pared 5 bases from V and 4 bases from J, leaving 11 bases between. Germline assignment: CDR1 SNHLY and CDR2 FYNNEI. The whole variable domain, remainder taken from reference TRBV2 and TRBJ1-1, is EPEVTQTPSHQVTQMGQEVILRCVPISNHLYFYWYRQILGQKVEFLVSFYNNEISEKSEIFDDQFSVERPDGSNFTLKIRSTKLEDSAMYFCASSSQGATEAFFGQGTRLTVV.

Note on this clonotype: Being one base from a much bigger clone, this may be a read error. This chain links TRBV6-2 or TRBV6-3 with TRBJ2-7, with D tentatively TRBD2 (6 bases). Germline loops: CDR1 MNHEY, CDR2 SVGEGT. The CDR3 covers 14 residues. In nucleotides, the CDR3 is TGTGGCAGCAGTGCGGCCGGGACTCACTACGAGCAGTACTTC. As protein: CGSSAAGTHYEQYF.

This clonotype was counted at least ten times. In nucleotides, the CDR3 is TGTGCCAGCAACAAACAGGGTGGGGTATTCTACAATGAGCAGTTCTTC. This encodes CASNKQGGVFYNEQFF. The chain uses TRBV6-1 and TRBJ2-1; D might be TRBD1 (6 bases). Trimming shortened V by 7 bases and J by 3 bases, and 19 bases separated the two germline ends. The CDR3 has 16 residues. Germline values: CDR1 MNHNS, CDR2 SASEGT.

This clonotype occurred many times. The V call is TRBV7-2, the J call TRBJ2-1; possible D gene TRBD1, 8 bases. The ends were cut back, 5 bases at V and 9 bases at J, with 35 bases in the middle. Germline V gene data show CDR1 as SGHTA and CDR2 as FQGNSA. The CDR3 contains 20 residues. CDR3 sequence (DNA): TGTGCCAGCAGCATAGATCGGACAGGGAACACAGCGGGGAGAGTTGGTGAGCAGTTCTTC. It codes for CASSIDRTGNTAGRVGEQFF.